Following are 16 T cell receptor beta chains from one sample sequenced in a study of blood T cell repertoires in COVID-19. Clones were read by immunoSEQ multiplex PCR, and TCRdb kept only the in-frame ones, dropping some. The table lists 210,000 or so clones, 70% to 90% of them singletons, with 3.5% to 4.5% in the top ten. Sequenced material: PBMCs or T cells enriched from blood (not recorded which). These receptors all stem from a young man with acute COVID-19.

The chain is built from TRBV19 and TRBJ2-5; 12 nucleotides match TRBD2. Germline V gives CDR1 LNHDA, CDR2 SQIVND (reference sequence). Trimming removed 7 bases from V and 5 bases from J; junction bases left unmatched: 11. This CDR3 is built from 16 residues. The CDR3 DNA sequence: TGTGCCAGTAACTATGCGGGACTAGCGGGTGTGGAGACCCAGTACTTC. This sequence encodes CASNYAGLAGVETQYF.

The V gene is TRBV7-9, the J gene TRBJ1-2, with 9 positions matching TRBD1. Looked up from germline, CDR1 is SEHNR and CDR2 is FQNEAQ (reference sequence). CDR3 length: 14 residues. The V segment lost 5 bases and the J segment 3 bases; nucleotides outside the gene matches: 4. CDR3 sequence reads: CASSMGQGHYGYTF. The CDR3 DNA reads TGTGCCAGCAGCATGGGACAGGGTCACTATGGCTACACCTTC. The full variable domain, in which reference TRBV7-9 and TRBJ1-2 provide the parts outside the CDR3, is DTGVSQNPRHKITKRGQNVTFRCDPISEHNRLYWYRQTLGQGPEFLTYFQNEAQLEKSRLLSDRFSAERPKGSFSTLEIQRTEQGDSAMYLCASSMGQGHYGYTFGSGTRLTVV.

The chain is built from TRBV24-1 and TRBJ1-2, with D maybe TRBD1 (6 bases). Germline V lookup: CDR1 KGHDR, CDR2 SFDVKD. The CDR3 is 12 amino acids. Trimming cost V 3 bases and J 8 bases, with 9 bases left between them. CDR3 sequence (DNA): TGTGCCACCAGTGATGGACAGTGGGGCTACACCTTC. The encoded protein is CATSDGQWGYTF.

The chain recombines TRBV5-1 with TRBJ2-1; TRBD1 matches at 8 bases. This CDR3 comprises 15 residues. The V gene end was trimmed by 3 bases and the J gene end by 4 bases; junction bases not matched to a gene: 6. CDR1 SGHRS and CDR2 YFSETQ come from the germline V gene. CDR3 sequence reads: CASSYHGTGYNEQFF. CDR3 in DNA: TGCGCCAGCAGCTACCACGGGACAGGATACAATGAGCAGTTCTTC.

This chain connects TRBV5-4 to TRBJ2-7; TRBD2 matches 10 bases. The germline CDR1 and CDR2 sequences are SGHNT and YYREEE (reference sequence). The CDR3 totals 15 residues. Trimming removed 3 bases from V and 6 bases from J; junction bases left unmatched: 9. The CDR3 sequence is CASSSPGTSAGEQYF. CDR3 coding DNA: TGTGCCAGCAGCTCACCTGGGACTAGCGCAGGCGAGCAGTACTTC. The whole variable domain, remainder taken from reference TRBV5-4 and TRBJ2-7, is ETGVTQSPTHLIKTRGQQVTLRCSSQSGHNTVSWYQQALGQGPQFIFQYYREEENGRGNFPPRFSGLQFPNYSSELNVNALELDDSALYLCASSSPGTSAGEQYFGPGTRLTVT.

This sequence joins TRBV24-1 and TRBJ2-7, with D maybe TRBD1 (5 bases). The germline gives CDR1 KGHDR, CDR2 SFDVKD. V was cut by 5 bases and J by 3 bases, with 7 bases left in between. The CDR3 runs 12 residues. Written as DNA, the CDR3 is TGTGCCACCAGTGTGGACAACTACGAGCAGTACTTC. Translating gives CATSVDNYEQYF.

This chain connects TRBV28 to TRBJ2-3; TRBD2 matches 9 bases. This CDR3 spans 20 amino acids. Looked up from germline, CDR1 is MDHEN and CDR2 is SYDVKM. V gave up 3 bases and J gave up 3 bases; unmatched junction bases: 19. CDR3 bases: TGTGCCAGCAGTTTGTCTCCTGGGGCGGGGGGGCGCCGGGTGACAGATACGCAGTATTTT. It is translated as CASSLSPGAGGRRVTDTQYF.

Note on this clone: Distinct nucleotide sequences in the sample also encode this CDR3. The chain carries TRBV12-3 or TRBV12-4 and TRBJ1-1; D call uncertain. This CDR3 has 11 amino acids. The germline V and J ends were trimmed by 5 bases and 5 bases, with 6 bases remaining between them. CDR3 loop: CASSPGTEAFF. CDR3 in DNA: TGTGCCAGCAGTCCGGGGACTGAAGCTTTCTTT.

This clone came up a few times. This chain's CDR3 is CASSALRDTLTEAFF. The CDR3 nucleotides are TGTGCCAGCAGCGCCTTGAGGGACACCCTCACTGAAGCTTTCTTT. The chain recombines TRBV9 with TRBJ1-1; a possible D gene is TRBD1 (6 bases). V lost 3 bases, J lost 4 bases, and 16 bases lay in between. Germline V CDR1 and CDR2: SGDLS, YYNGEE. This CDR3 is built from 15 residues. The complete variable domain, with remaining parts taken from reference TRBV9 and TRBJ1-1, reads DSGVTQTPKHLITATGQRVTLRCSPRSGDLSVYWYQQSLDQGLQFLIQYYNGEERAKGNILERFSAQQFPDLHSELNLSSLELGDSALYFCASSALRDTLTEAFFGQGTRLTVV.

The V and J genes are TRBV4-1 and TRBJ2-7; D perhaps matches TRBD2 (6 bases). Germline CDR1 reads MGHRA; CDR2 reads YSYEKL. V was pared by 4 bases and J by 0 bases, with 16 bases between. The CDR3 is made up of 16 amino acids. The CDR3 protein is CASSRAPGDHSYEQYF. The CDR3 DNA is TGCGCCAGCAGCCGCGCGCCGGGGGACCACTCCTACGAGCAGTACTTC.

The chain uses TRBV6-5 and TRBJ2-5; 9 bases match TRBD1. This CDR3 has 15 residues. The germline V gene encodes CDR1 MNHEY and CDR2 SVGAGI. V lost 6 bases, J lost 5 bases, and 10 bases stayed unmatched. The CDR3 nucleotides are TGTGCCAGCAGCCCCGGGACAGGGAGACGGGAGACCCAGTACTTC. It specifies CASSPGTGRRETQYF.

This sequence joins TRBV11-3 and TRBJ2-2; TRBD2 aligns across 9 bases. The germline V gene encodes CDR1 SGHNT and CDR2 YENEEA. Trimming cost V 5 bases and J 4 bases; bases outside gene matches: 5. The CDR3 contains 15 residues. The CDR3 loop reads CASSPSGVGTGELFF. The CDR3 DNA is TGTGCCAGCAGCCCTAGCGGGGTGGGCACCGGGGAGCTGTTTTTT. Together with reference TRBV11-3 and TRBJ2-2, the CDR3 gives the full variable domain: EAGVVQSPRYKIIEKKQPVAFWCNPISGHNTLYWYLQNLGQGPELLIRYENEEAVDDSQLPKDRFSAERLKGVDSTLKIQPAELGDSAVYLCASSPSGVGTGELFFGEGSRLTVL.

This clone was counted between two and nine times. CDR3 nucleotide sequence: TGTGCCAGCAGTACTCGGACAGGGATCGGCGTAGGAGCTTTCTTT. It codes for CASSTRTGIGVGAFF. The chain is built from TRBV28 and TRBJ1-1; 8 nucleotides agree with TRBD1. CDR1 is MDHEN and CDR2 is SYDVKM in the germline V gene. This CDR3 spans 15 amino acids. V dropped 5 bases and J dropped 10; count of bases not matched to a gene: 15.

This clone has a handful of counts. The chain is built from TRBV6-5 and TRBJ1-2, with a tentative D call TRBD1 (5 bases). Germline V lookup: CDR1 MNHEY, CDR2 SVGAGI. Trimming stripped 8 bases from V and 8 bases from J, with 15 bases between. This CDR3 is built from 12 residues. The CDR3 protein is CASGSRAGGYTF. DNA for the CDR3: TGTGCCAGCGGCTCCAGGGCGGGGGGCTACACCTTC.

CDR3 residues: CASSSLPGLTNSPLHF. For the CDR3, the DNA is TGTGCCAGCAGTTCTCTACCGGGACTGACGAATTCACCCCTCCACTTT. V gene TRBV27 combines with J gene TRBJ1-6, with D possibly TRBD1 on 5 matching bases. Looked up from germline, CDR1 is MNHEY and CDR2 is SMNVEV (reference sequence). V was shortened by 4 bases and J by 7 bases, with 17 bases between the two germline ends. The CDR3 length is 16 residues.

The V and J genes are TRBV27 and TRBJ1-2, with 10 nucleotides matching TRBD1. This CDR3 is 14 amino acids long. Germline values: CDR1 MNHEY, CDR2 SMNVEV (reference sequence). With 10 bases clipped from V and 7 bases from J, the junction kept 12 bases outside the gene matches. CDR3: CATLPGTGVFGYTF. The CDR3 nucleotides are TGTGCCACCTTACCCGGGACAGGGGTGTTTGGCTACACCTTC.